A selection of T cell receptor beta chains follows, all from one sample in a study of vaccination effects on CD4 cells after COVID-19. The antigens these receptors bind are not known. Sequenced by immunoSEQ multiplex PCR; TCRdb stores in-frame clones only, minus some. This repertoire shows some 77,000 clones, approximately 70% found once; its top ten account for 4%. The source material was CD4+ T cells from PBMCs cultured with HCoV-OC43 spike peptides, sampled before COVID-19 vaccination. The receptor set was obtained from a human donor who received a COVID-19 vaccine. The CDR3 runs from the conserved cysteine through the conserved F or W.

TRBV5-8	CASSRARVAGGPRNEQFF
TRBV14	CASSQEGRGWSSPLHF
TRBV10-2	CASADRQVDSPLHF
TRBV3-1/TRBV3-2	CASSPGQGLFTGELFF
TRBV5-1	CASSLAGMNTEAFF
TRBV7-2	CASSLVPGITETQYF
TRBV9	CASSVAAGRDGTETQYF
TRBV7-3	CASSAGETQYF
TRBV5-1	CASSYMGLAGGQETQYF
TRBV7-2	CASSWTGGSNQPQHF
TRBV27	CASSGRERDYGYTF
TRBV12-5	CASGLVRFGGTGGNTIYF
TRBV5-1	CASSWTQGSTDTQYF
TRBV11-2	CASSIQGAGETQYF